This T cell receptor beta chain was sequenced for a study of shared clonotypes between healthy human individuals. Study results and limitations: It was the non-shared clonotypes that had lower generation probabilities than clonotypes shared by all four donors.

Per the germline V gene, CDR1 is SGHAT and CDR2 is FQDESV (reference sequence). This CDR3 comprises 16 residues. V lost 5 bases, J lost 0 bases, and 7 bases stayed unmatched. CD8 cells classed as naive were CD45RO-negative and positively selected for CCR7, excluding terminally differentiated effector memory CD45RA+ cells. Assay: immunoSEQ multiplex PCR; the TCRdb copy retains only in-frame clones and omits some. The data show approximately 740,000 clones, 80% to 95% seen once. Turning to this clone: Its target is not known.

Sequencing was carried out using naive CD8+ T cells sorted from blood. The source is a man aged 25 to 40 in good health. The J gene is TRBJ2-3, the V gene TRBV11-1; 8 bases align to TRBD2. This CDR3 reads CASSLPSSGSTDTQYF. Written as DNA, the CDR3 is TGTGCCAGCAGCCTACCGTCTAGCGGGAGCACAGATACGCAGTATTTT.